This TCR delta chain was sequenced for a study of γδ T cells in repeated Plasmodium falciparum infection (dated by TCRdb to about 2021). General notes on the study: The natural-infection arm enrolled Malian children exposed to intense seasonal malaria transmission and compared the Malian children with Australian children matched for age and gender. Four controlled human malaria infections were administered to several malaria-naive U.S. adults over approximately 580 days by bites from P. falciparum NF54-infected Anopheles stephensi mosquitoes. Samples were collected from controlled-infection subjects at baseline, immediately before selected infections, and 21 days after each infection. Malian gammadelta TCR repertoires were analysed cross-sectionally in periods with no transmission and longitudinally across episodes of acute febrile malaria. The study examined how repeated Plasmodium falciparum infection shapes the human gammadelta T cell repertoire, using natural infection in Mali and controlled human malaria infection.

This clone came up a few times. Its antigen is unknown. TCRdb records a much larger clone's protein for this DNA, with a difference at residue 18 that likely arises from a read error; the protein given is the translation of the DNA. For bulk TCR repertoire analysis, Vgamma9/Vdelta2+ and Vdelta2-negative gammadelta T cell populations were isolated by flow sorting from peripheral blood mononuclear cells. V has 2 bases trimmed and J has 0 bases trimmed; junction bases matching no gene number 32. Its CDR3 holds 24 amino acids, cysteine through phenylalanine. The kept DNA is CDR3 alone, 72 bases in frame from the first base. CDR1 is given as TVYSNPD and CDR2 as GDNSRS, both from the germline V gene (reference sequence). What the authors observed across the whole study: The Malian cohort came from a small rural village of predominantly one ethnic group, limiting generalizability. Compared with Australian children, Malian children appeared to have Vdelta2-negative gammadelta TCR repertoires that were more clonally expanded, less diverse and less shared. The controlled-infection cohort was small, limiting analysis of inter-individual variability in gammadelta T cell responses. Waves of new clonotype selection in Vdelta2-negative, largely Vdelta1+, gammadelta TCR repertoires appeared to be driven by repeated controlled infections. Across time and infection, the Vgamma9/Vdelta2+ TCR repertoires showed a highly stable polyclonal makeup, with many TCRgamma sequences overlapping between individuals.

The library was built by means of multiplex PCR. The run used an Illumina MiSeq. Each sorted gammadelta T cell sample was sequenced for both the TCR gamma (TRG) and TCR delta (TRD) chains. The authors' analysis ran thus. The repertoire analyses used clonotype tree plots, the accumulated frequency of the top 20 clonotypes, and diversity index (DI) and D75 metrics. Clonotypes were called again by TCRdb from the public reads via CATT, and duplicate nucleotide sequences were then merged into one entry. The V and J calls follow TCRdb's processing rather than the paper's. For this sample the table gives 90,000 to 95,000 delta-chain clones, of which 0.95% to 1% were detected only once. The ten largest account for roughly 9.9% of the sample.

Sequencing was performed on gamma-delta T cells from blood. Recombination connected TRDV3 to TRDJ1; TRDD3 lines up with 11 middle nucleotides. This clonotype was sampled from a pool of human donors (malaria-infected and uninfected, not separated). The sequence in DNA is TGTGCCTTTTCAGTTCAAGACTGGGGGATATACCACTCCGCTACAGTATTCCACACCGATAAACTCATCTTT. This gives the protein CAFSVQDWGIYHSATVFHTDKLIF.